A selection of T cell receptor beta chains follows, all from one sample in a study of T cell responses to AZD1222 COVID-19 vaccine. The repertoire was sequenced with immunoSEQ multiplex PCR; TCRdb's copy has only in-frame clones and lacks some. The data hold around 88,000 clones, with nearly 90% observed a single time. Sequences were derived from peripheral blood, sampled on day 0 of MenACWY control vaccination. These receptors came from an adult in good health. Each CDR3 is given with its conserved first and last residue. A D gene is named only where the DNA matches it firmly. Only part of the rows carry a size: once, few, many, or a class if the clone is expanded.

D gene,V gene,CDR3 length,clone size,J gene,CDR3 protein,CDR3 DNA
-,TRBV6-6,14,-,TRBJ2-2,CASSYSRGTGELFF,TGTGCCAGCAGTTACTCCCGGGGGACCGGGGAGCTGTTTTTT
TRBD2,TRBV6-2/TRBV6-3,15,-,TRBJ2-7,CASSYNPSGGYEQYF,TGTGCCAGCAGTTACAACCCTAGCGGGGGTTACGAGCAGTACTTC
-,TRBV19,16,-,TRBJ1-3,CASSVRQSLSGNTIYF,TGTGCCAGTAGTGTACGACAGAGCCTCTCTGGAAACACCATATATTTT
-,TRBV19,13,-,TRBJ2-7,CASSNRDGYEQYF,TGTGCCAGTAGTAACCGGGACGGCTACGAGCAGTACTTC
-,TRBV12-3/TRBV12-4,12,once,TRBJ1-2,CASGGMAYGYTF,TGTGCCAGCGGGGGCATGGCCTATGGCTACACCTTC
TRBD1,TRBV19,15,-,TRBJ2-2,CASRTMGQGTGELFF,TGTGCCAGTAGGACTATGGGACAGGGGACCGGGGAGCTGTTTTTT
-,TRBV7-2,15,-,TRBJ1-4,CASSLVSGAGEKLFF,TGTGCCAGCAGCTTAGTATCCGGGGCAGGGGAAAAACTGTTTTTT
-,TRBV19,17,-,TRBJ1-5,CASRPTGSWSVEQPQHF,TGTGCCAGTAGGCCAACAGGGTCCTGGAGCGTGGAGCAGCCCCAGCATTTT
TRBD1,TRBV6-5,14,-,TRBJ1-1,CASSSLRGGTEAFF,TGTGCCAGCAGTTCCCTCAGGGGGGGGACTGAAGCTTTCTTT
-,TRBV7-2,15,once,TRBJ1-5,CASSLDAGEGQPQHF,TGTGCCAGCAGCTTAGACGCAGGGGAAGGTCAGCCCCAGCATTTT
-,TRBV9,13,-,TRBJ1-5,CASGAAPNQPQHF,TGTGCCAGCGGGGCTGCTCCGAATCAGCCCCAGCATTTT
TRBD1,TRBV7-2,16,-,TRBJ1-3,CASSLMGTASGNTIYF,TGTGCCAGCAGCTTAATGGGGACAGCCTCTGGAAACACCATATATTTT
-,TRBV9,16,-,TRBJ1-1,CASSVGPSGANTEAFF,TGTGCCAGCAGCGTAGGGCCCTCGGGGGCGAACACTGAAGCTTTCTTT
TRBD1,TRBV27,13,-,TRBJ1-2,CASSRDSTSGYTF,TGTGCCAGCAGCCGGGACAGTACTTCTGGCTACACCTTC
-,TRBV10-2,15,medium-sized,TRBJ1-1,CASSEFSTTNTEAFF,TGCGCCAGCAGTGAGTTTAGTACGACGAACACTGAAGCTTTCTTT
-,TRBV5-1,15,-,TRBJ2-6,CASSFSGSGANVLTF,TGCGCCAGCAGCTTCTCAGGGTCTGGGGCCAACGTCCTGACTTTC
-,TRBV27,12,-,TRBJ2-1,CASSSSTREQFF,TGTGCCAGCAGTTCCTCAACTCGAGAGCAGTTCTTC
-,TRBV10-1,11,-,TRBJ1-1,CASRKNTEAFF,TGCGCCAGTAGGAAGAACACTGAAGCTTTCTTT
TRBD1,TRBV5-1,15,-,TRBJ2-4,CASSFQGEAKNIQYF,TGCGCCAGCAGCTTTCAGGGGGAGGCCAAAAACATTCAGTACTTC
-,TRBV7-2,15,few,TRBJ2-7,CASSLAVGRSYEQYF,TGTGCCAGCAGCTTAGCGGTGGGCAGGTCTTACGAGCAGTACTTC
TRBD1,TRBV7-2,18,-,TRBJ1-5,CASSLGAGGGSSNQPQHF,TGTGCCAGCAGCTTAGGAGCAGGGGGCGGTTCTAGCAATCAGCCCCAGCATTTT
-,TRBV4-3,13,-,TRBJ1-1,CASSGHPDTEAFF,TGCGCCAGCAGCGGGCACCCGGACACTGAAGCTTTCTTT
TRBD1,TRBV7-2,15,-,TRBJ1-2,CASSFNLRGLYGYTF,TGTGCCAGCAGCTTTAATCTTAGGGGGCTGTATGGCTACACCTTC
TRBD1,TRBV12-3/TRBV12-4,13,-,TRBJ1-5,CASSQGVNQPQHF,TGTGCCAGCAGTCAGGGGGTGAATCAGCCCCAGCATTTT
TRBD1,TRBV27,14,-,TRBJ1-6,CAIRGRDRVSPLHF,TGTGCCATCCGGGGGCGGGACAGGGTTTCACCCCTCCACTTT
-,TRBV6-2/TRBV6-3,14,-,TRBJ1-1,CASSYGTANTEAFF,TGTGCCAGCAGTTACGGGACTGCGAACACTGAAGCTTTCTTT
TRBD1,TRBV30,13,-,TRBJ1-5,CAWTQGAGQPQHF,TGTGCCTGGACACAGGGGGCCGGGCAGCCCCAGCATTTT
-,TRBV5-8,11,-,TRBJ2-7,CASSLAREQYF,TGTGCCAGCAGCTTGGCTCGTGAGCAGTACTTC